This T cell receptor (beta chain) derives from a study of OX40 agonist ivuxolimab in advanced cancers. Across the study: Dose-escalation cases comprised hepatocellular carcinoma, melanoma, renal cell or head and neck cancer. At roughly 83% male, the cohort had a mean age of 60 years, ranging from roughly 20 to 79.

The CDR3 length is 10 residues. Germline CDR1 reads SQVTM; CDR2 reads ANQGSEA. The ends were cut back, 6 bases at V and 10 bases at J, with 10 bases in the middle. Libraries were prepared by immunoSEQ multiplex PCR; TCRdb keeps only in-frame clonotypes and omits some of them. The sample lists 43,000 or so clones; about 86% were seen once. The sample was CD4+ or CD8+ T cells sorted from blood, taken in a trial of the OX40 agonist ivuxolimab. The origin of this receptor is an adult with an advanced solid tumor such as melanoma, head and neck, liver or kidney cancer. The gene calls are TRBV29-1 and TRBJ2-1; maybe TRBD2 (6 bases). CDR3 nucleotide sequence: TGCAGCGTAGGTAGCGGAGAGCAGTTCTTC. Encoded protein: CSVGSGEQFF.